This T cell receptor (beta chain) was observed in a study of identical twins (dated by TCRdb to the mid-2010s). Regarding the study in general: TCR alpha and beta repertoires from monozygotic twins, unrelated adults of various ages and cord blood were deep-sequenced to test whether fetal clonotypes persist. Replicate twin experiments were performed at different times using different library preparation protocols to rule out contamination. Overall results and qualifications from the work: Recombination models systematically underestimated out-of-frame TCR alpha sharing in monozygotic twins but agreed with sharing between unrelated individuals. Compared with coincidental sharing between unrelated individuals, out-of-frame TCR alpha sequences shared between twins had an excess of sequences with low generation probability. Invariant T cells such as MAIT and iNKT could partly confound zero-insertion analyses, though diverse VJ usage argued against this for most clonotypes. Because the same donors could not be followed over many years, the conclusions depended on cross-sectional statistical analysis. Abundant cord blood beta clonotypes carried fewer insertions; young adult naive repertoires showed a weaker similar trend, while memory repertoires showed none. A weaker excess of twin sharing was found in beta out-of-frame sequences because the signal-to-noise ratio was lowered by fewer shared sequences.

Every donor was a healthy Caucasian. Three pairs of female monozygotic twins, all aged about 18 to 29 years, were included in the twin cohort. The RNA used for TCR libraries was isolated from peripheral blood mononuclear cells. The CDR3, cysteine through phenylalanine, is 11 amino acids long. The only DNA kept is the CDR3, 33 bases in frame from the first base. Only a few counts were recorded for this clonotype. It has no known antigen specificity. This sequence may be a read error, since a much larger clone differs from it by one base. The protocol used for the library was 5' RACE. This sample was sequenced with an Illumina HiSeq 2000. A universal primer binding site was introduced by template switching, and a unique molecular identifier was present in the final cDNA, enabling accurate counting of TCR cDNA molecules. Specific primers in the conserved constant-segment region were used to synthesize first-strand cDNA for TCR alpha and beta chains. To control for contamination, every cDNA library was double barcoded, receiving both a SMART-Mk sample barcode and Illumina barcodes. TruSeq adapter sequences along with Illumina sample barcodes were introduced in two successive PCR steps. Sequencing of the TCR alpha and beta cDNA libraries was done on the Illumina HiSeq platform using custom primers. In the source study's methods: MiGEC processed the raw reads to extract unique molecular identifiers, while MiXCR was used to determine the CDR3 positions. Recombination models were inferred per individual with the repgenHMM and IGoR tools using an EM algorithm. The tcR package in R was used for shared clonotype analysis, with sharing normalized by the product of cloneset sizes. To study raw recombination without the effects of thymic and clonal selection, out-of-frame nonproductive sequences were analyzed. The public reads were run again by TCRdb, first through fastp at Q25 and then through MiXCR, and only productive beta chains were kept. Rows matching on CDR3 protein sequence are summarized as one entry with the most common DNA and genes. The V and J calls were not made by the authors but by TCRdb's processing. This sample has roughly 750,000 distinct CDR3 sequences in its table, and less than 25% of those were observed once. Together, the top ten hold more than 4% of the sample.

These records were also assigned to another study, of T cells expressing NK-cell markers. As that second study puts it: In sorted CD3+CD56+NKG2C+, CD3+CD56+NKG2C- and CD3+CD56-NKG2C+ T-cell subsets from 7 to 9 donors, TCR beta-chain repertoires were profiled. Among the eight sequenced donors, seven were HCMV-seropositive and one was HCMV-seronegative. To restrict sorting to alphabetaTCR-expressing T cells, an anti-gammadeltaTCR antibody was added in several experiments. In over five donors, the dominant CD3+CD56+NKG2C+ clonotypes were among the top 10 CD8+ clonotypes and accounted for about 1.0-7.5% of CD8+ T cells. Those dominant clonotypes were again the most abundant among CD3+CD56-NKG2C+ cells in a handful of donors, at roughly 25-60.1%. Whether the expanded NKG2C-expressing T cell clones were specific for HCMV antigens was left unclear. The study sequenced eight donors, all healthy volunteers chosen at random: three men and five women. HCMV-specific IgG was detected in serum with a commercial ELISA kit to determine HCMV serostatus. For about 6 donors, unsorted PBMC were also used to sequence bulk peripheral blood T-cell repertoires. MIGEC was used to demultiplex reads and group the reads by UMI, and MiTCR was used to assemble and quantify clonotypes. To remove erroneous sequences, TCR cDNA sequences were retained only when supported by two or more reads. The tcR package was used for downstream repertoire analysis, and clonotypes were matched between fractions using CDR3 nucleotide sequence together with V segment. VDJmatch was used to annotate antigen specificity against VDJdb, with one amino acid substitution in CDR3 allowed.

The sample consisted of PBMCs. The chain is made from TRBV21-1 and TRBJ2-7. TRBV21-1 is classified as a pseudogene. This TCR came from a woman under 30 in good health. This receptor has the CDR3 CASSPAHEQYF. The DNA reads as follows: TGTGCCAGCAGCCCAGCCCACGAGCAGTACTTC.